The 7 T cell receptor beta chains reported below all come from one sample, sequenced in a study of shared clonotypes between healthy human individuals. Produced via immunoSEQ multiplex PCR; TCRdb's table is partial and in-frame only. This table holds around 2.3 million clones, roughly 95% found once. Source material: naive CD4+ T cells sorted from blood. Subset denoted: CD45RA+ positively selected. The receptor source for this set is a man aged 18 to 29 in good health.

The chain combines TRBV28 with TRBJ2-2; D is perhaps TRBD2 (7 bases). V shed 8 bases and J shed 6 bases, with 13 bases lying between them. Germline loops: CDR1 MDHEN, CDR2 SYDVKM. The CDR3 has 13 residues. CDR3 in DNA: TGTGCCAGCTGGGGAGGGGGAGCCGGGGAGCTGTTTTTT. This encodes CASWGGGAGELFF.

The chain joins TRBV5-4 to TRBJ1-6, with D possibly matching TRBD1 (5 bases). CDR3 size: 15 residues. V lost 0 bases and J 8 bases, leaving 12 bases between the germline ends. CDR1 and CDR2 (germline): SGHNT, YYREEE (reference sequence). Here the CDR3 reads CASSLVGVIHSPLHF. For the CDR3, the DNA is TGTGCCAGCAGCTTGGTGGGGGTTATTCATTCACCCCTCCACTTT.

The gene calls are TRBV5-1 and TRBJ1-3; D is unresolved. Germline V gene lookup returns CDR1 SGHRS and CDR2 YFSETQ. The CDR3 is made up of 16 amino acids. V shed 0 bases and J shed 1 base, with 11 bases lying between them. CDR3 DNA: TGCGCCAGCAGCTTGGAACGGTCAGCTTCTGGAAACACCATATATTTT. Protein: CASSLERSASGNTIYF.

The chain joins TRBV2 to TRBJ2-1; D is ambiguous. CDR1 is SNHLY and CDR2 is FYNNEI in the germline V gene. CDR3 size: 12 residues. Trimming pared 7 bases from V and 0 bases from J, leaving 4 bases between. The CDR3 loop is CASTPSYNEQFF. Here the CDR3 DNA reads TGTGCCAGCACACCCTCCTACAATGAGCAGTTCTTC.

The CDR3 region has the DNA TGTGCCAGCAGCGTCTCCCGGAACACTGAAGCTTTCTTT. As protein: CASSVSRNTEAFF. The rearrangement uses TRBV9 and TRBJ1-1; the D is unclear. Germline V gene lookup returns CDR1 SGDLS and CDR2 YYNGEE. The CDR3 runs 13 residues. V gave up 2 bases and J gave up 1 base, with 6 bases separating them.

This chain links TRBV6-1 with TRBJ2-5, with TRBD2 matching over 13 bases. With 4 bases clipped from V and 1 base from J, the junction kept 3 bases outside the gene matches. This CDR3 is built from 16 residues. The germline V gene has CDR1 MNHNS and CDR2 SASEGT. The CDR3 DNA follows: TGTGCCAGCAGTGCGACTAGCGGGAGGATCCAAGAGACCCAGTACTTC. Amino acid sequence: CASSATSGRIQETQYF.

Concerning this clone: Other nucleotide sequences in the sample specify the same CDR3. This chain joins TRBV7-9 and TRBJ2-1; 10 bases fit TRBD2. The CDR3 loop spans 16 amino acids. Looked up from germline, CDR1 is SEHNR and CDR2 is FQNEAQ (reference sequence). V gave up 3 bases and J gave up 0 bases; unmatched junction bases: 2. CDR3 in DNA: TGTGCCAGCAGCTTCAGCGGGAGGGTCTCCTACAATGAGCAGTTCTTC. Translated, it gives CASSFSGRVSYNEQFF.